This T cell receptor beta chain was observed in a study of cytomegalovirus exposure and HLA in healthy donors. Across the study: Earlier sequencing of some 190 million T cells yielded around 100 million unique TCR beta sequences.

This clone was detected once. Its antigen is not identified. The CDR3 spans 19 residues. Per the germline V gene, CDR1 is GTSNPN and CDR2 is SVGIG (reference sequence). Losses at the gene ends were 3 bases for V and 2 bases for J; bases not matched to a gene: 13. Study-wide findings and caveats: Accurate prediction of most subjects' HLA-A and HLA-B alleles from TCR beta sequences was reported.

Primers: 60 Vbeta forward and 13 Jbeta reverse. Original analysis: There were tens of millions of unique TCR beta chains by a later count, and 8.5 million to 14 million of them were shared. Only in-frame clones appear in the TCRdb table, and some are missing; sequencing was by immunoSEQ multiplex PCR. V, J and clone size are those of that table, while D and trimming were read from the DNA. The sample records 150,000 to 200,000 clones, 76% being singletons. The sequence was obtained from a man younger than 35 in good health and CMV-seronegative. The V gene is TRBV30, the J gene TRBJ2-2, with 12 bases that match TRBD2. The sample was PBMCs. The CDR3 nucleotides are TGTGCCTGGAGCCGAGCTACTAGCGGGGGGACCATAAACACCGGGGAGCTGTTTTTT. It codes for CAWSRATSGGTINTGELFF.